This T cell receptor beta chain was sequenced during a study of naive and memory T cell subsets. TCR cDNA received a 3' ligated oligonucleotide that carried a UMI. Whole blood, roughly 2.5 ml, came from adult healthy volunteers. Unsorted total RNA, roughly 1 to 1000 ng, was DNase treated before reverse transcription. CDR3 length: 14 amino acids. V dropped 5 bases and J dropped 8 bases, with 16 bases sitting between them. Germline V lookup: CDR1 MNHGY, CDR2 SVAAGI. Ligated cDNA underwent four rounds of PCR with nested alpha and beta constant region primers and SP2. One entry per CDR3 protein, called by TCRdb with MiXCR from the 5' RACE reads. The sample has tens of thousands of distinct CDR3 sequences, under 10% seen once; the top ten hold 9% to 10%.

This receptor was taken from a female donor in good health. This rearrangement joins TRBV6-9 to TRBJ2-1; a possible D gene is TRBD2 (6 bases). The CDR3 DNA is TGTGCCAGCAGTCCCGGACACGGAGGGGATGAGCAGTTCTTC. This translates into CASSPGHGGDEQFF.